Listed below are T cell receptor beta chains from one sample, sequenced in a study of blood T cell repertoires in COVID-19. Clones were read by immunoSEQ multiplex PCR, and TCRdb kept only the in-frame ones, dropping some. Of 200,000 to 250,000 clones listed, around 80% are singletons. Sequencing input: peripheral blood. These receptors were obtained from a woman aged 70 to 79 with acute or convalescent COVID-19. Each CDR3 is given with its conserved first and last residue. The D gene is left open where the match is weak. Where a row states a size, it is once, few, many or the class of an expanded clone; other rows omit it.

cdr3_nt cdr3_aa v_call clone_size d_call j_call
TGTGCCTGGAGTGTATCCACCGGGAACACTGAAGCTTTCTTT CAWSVSTGNTEAFF TRBV30 NA NA TRBJ1-1
TGTGCCAGCAGTCCACAGGTTACCTACGAGCAGTACTTC CASSPQVTYEQYF TRBV12-3/TRBV12-4 NA NA TRBJ2-7
TGTGCCTGGAGTACAGGACTAGCGGGGGGGTCCGGGGAGCTGTTTTTT CAWSTGLAGGSGELFF TRBV30 NA TRBD2 TRBJ2-2
TGTGCCAGCAGTTACTCTCAGTTTCAGGAGCAGTACTTC CASSYSQFQEQYF TRBV6-2/TRBV6-3 NA NA TRBJ2-7
TGTGCCAGCAGCGCGGGAGGGACGGTCTACTATGGCTACACCTTC CASSAGGTVYYGYTF TRBV11-2 NA NA TRBJ1-2
TGTGCCAGCAGCATGACAGGGGTTTCGGAAAAACTGTTTTTT CASSMTGVSEKLFF TRBV7-2 NA TRBD1 TRBJ1-4
TGTGCCAGCAGCTCCTCACAGGAGACTAGCACGTTCTTC CASSSSQETSTFF TRBV12-3/TRBV12-4 NA TRBD2 TRBJ2-1
TGTGCCACCAGTGATCCCACCGGACAGGGGGGATTTAGCACAGATACGCAGTATTTT CATSDPTGQGGFSTDTQYF TRBV24-1 few TRBD1 TRBJ2-3
TGTGCCAGCAGCTTAGTCGTGGTCCCAGGACAGGGGGAAAACAATGAGCAGTTCTTC CASSLVVVPGQGENNEQFF TRBV7-2 NA TRBD1 TRBJ2-1
TGTGCCAGCAGTGAGAGTTTTGCCTCTCTTGGTGGGGGGAACTACGAGCAGTACTTC CASSESFASLGGGNYEQYF TRBV2 NA NA TRBJ2-7
TGTGCCTGGAAGGAGGCAGATACGCAGTATTTT CAWKEADTQYF TRBV30 NA NA TRBJ2-3
TGCGCCAGCAGCTTAGAGGGAGAGACCCAGTACTTC CASSLEGETQYF TRBV5-1 NA NA TRBJ2-5
TGTGCCTGGAGTGGCGGGGGAAGCCAGCCCCAGCATTTT CAWSGGGSQPQHF TRBV30 few NA TRBJ1-5
TGCGCCAGCAGCTGGACGGGACAGGGAGATAATTCACCCCTCCACTTT CASSWTGQGDNSPLHF TRBV5-1 once TRBD1 TRBJ1-6
TGTGCCAGTAGCGATCTGAAGATTAGCTCTGGAAACACCATATATTTT CASSDLKISSGNTIYF TRBV19 NA NA TRBJ1-3
TGTGCCAGCAGCTCCGGGACAGGGGGGAACTATGGCTACACCTTC CASSSGTGGNYGYTF TRBV5-4 NA TRBD1 TRBJ1-2
TGTGCCAGCAGCTTATTAGCGGGGGGAAGAACCGGGGAGCTGTTTTTT CASSLLAGGRTGELFF TRBV7-2 NA TRBD2 TRBJ2-2
TGTGCCAGTAGTGGGACAGGGGCGGGGAATGAGCAGTTCTTC CASSGTGAGNEQFF TRBV19 few TRBD1 TRBJ2-1
TGTGCCTGGAGACTCAGGACAGGGCATAGTTCCTATGGCTACACCTTC CAWRLRTGHSSYGYTF TRBV30 NA TRBD1 TRBJ1-2
TGTGCCAGCAGTCCGGCGGGCGAGCAGTACTTC CASSPAGEQYF TRBV6-2/TRBV6-3 few NA TRBJ2-7
TGTGCCAGCAGCGTAGCCAGCGGGGGATTCACCGGGGAGCTGTTTTTT CASSVASGGFTGELFF TRBV9 NA TRBD2 TRBJ2-2
TGTGCCAGCAGCCGGACAGAGACCTATGGCTACACCTTC CASSRTETYGYTF TRBV9 few NA TRBJ1-2
TGTGCCAGCAGCTCCCGGACAGGGGCCACTGGGGCCAACGTCCTGACTTTC CASSSRTGATGANVLTF TRBV7-2 NA TRBD1 TRBJ2-6
TGTGCCACCATGTCCCGGGACAGGGGAGGGGATGAAAAACTGTTTTTT CATMSRDRGGDEKLFF TRBV21-1 few NA TRBJ1-4
TGTGCCAGCAGACCGGGACTGAGCACCGGGGAGCTGTTTTTT CASRPGLSTGELFF TRBV7-2 NA NA TRBJ2-2
TGTGCCAGCAGCTCACTAGCCCTGGCGATCAATGAGCAGTTCTTC CASSSLALAINEQFF TRBV7-2 NA NA TRBJ2-1
TGCGCCAGCAGCCCGGTGTGGGGGGGCACGGCTACGCAGTATTTT CASSPVWGGTATQYF TRBV5-1 once NA TRBJ2-3
TGCGCCAGCAGCCGAAGAAGGGGTGCCGGGACTACCCTCAATGAGCAGTTCTTC CASSRRRGAGTTLNEQFF TRBV4-3 NA TRBD2 TRBJ2-1
TGTGCCAGCTCACCCCCCGGGACTAGCGGAGGCGAGACCCAGTACTTC CASSPPGTSGGETQYF TRBV18 NA TRBD2 TRBJ2-5
TGTGCCAGCAGTCCCGGAGATACGCAGTATTTT CASSPGDTQYF TRBV12-3/TRBV12-4 NA NA TRBJ2-3
TGCAGTGCTAGTACAGTAAATAGCAATCAGCCCCAGCATTTT CSASTVNSNQPQHF TRBV20-1 NA NA TRBJ1-5
TGTGCCAGCTCGTACGGACGAGGGGGAGATGGCTACACCTTC CASSYGRGGDGYTF TRBV18 NA NA TRBJ1-2
TGTGCCAGCAGCTTTCCCCGACTTGAAACAGGGGGTAGTGGGGCCAACGTCCTGACTTTC CASSFPRLETGGSGANVLTF TRBV11-3 NA TRBD1 TRBJ2-6
TGTGCCAGCTCACCACCGGGACAGGGGTACTCCTACGAGCAGTACTTC CASSPPGQGYSYEQYF TRBV18 NA TRBD1 TRBJ2-7
TGTGCCAGCAGCTTAGGGACAGGGTTCTCTGGAAACACCATATATTTT CASSLGTGFSGNTIYF TRBV7-8 NA TRBD1 TRBJ1-3
TGCGCCAGCAGCTCCCACTACGGACAGGGGAGAAACGAGCAGTACTTC CASSSHYGQGRNEQYF TRBV5-1 NA TRBD1 TRBJ2-7
TGTGCCAGCAGCCAAGATTCCACTGCGGACTTAAATTCACCCCTCCACTTT CASSQDSTADLNSPLHF TRBV3-1/TRBV3-2 NA NA TRBJ1-6
TGCGCCAGCAGCCAGGGGGGGGAGGGCTATGGCTACACCTTC CASSQGGEGYGYTF TRBV4-1 NA NA TRBJ1-2
TGCGCCAGCAGCCAAGATATCTCGGACAACTACAATGAGCAGTTCTTC CASSQDISDNYNEQFF TRBV4-1 NA NA TRBJ2-1